This passage covers 30 T cell receptor beta chains from one sample sequenced in a study of CD8 T cells in ankylosing spondylitis. Using its own MiXCR run on the 5' RACE reads, TCRdb lists one record per CDR3 protein. This sample has hundreds of thousands of distinct CDR3 sequences, with about 15% found just once. Study results and caveats: Typical of ankylosing spondylitis blood, it appeared, was a TCR beta motif of under 10 highly homologous variants.

These TCRs' antigens remain unknown. Sequenced material: blood, either unsorted or a sorted T cell fraction (not recorded which). The receptors derive from a male donor with ankylosing spondylitis.

The chain has TRBV29-1 and TRBJ1-2; D is undetermined. Germline CDR1 SQVTM, CDR2 ANQGSEA. The CDR3 is 14 amino acids. Trimming stripped 7 bases from V and 2 bases from J, with 17 bases between. The CDR3 is CSDELDGENYGYTF. DNA for the CDR3: TGCAGCGACGAACTGGACGGGGAAAACTATGGCTACACCTTC.

The gene calls are TRBV4-2 and TRBJ2-6; TRBD2 aligns across 7 bases. The length of the CDR3 is 19 residues. CDR1 is LGHNA and CDR2 is YNFKEQ in the germline V gene. The V and J ends lost 4 bases and 1 base, in that order; junction bases with no gene match: 13. In DNA, the CDR3 is TGTGCCAGCAGCCGCTCGGTTGGCCAGGGAGGGTCTGGGGCCAACGTCCTGACTTTC. Translated: CASSRSVGQGGSGANVLTF.

This clonotype has only a few counts. The rearrangement uses TRBV5-1 and TRBJ2-1; D remains unclear. Germline CDR1 SGHRS, CDR2 YFSETQ. The V end was cut by 3 bases, the J end by 8 bases, with 6 bases between. CDR3 length: 11 residues. The CDR3 coding sequence is TGCGCCAGCAGCTACAACGATGAGCAGTTCTTC. This sequence encodes CASSYNDEQFF. The variable domain in full, completed from reference TRBV5-1 and TRBJ2-1, reads KAGVTQTPRYLIKTRGQQVTLSCSPISGHRSVSWYQQTPGQGLQFLFEYFSETQRNKGNFPGRFSGRQFSNSRSEMNVSTLELGDSALYLCASSYNDEQFFGPGTRLTVL.

Ten or more counts support this clonotype. This chain uses TRBV7-9 with TRBJ1-1; no reliable D call. V lost 4 bases, J lost 4 bases, and 10 bases lay in between. The germline gives CDR1 SEHNR, CDR2 FQNEAQ (reference sequence). The CDR3 contains 13 residues. Here the CDR3 DNA reads TGTGCCAGCAGCTCGACCCCTATCACTGAAGCTTTCTTT. It encodes CASSSTPITEAFF.

This clonotype was counted only a few times. This chain links TRBV12-3 or TRBV12-4 with TRBJ2-2; D possibly corresponds to TRBD2 (6 bases). With 3 bases removed from V and 1 base from J, the gap between germline ends came to 9 bases. The CDR3 runs 15 residues. The CDR3 sequence: CASSFSGQNTGELFF. DNA for the CDR3: TGTGCCAGCAGTTTTAGCGGACAGAACACCGGGGAGCTGTTTTTT.

V gene TRBV7-2 combines with J gene TRBJ2-2, with 9 positions matching TRBD2. J was trimmed by 8 bases and V by 4 bases; bases with no gene match: 8. CDR1 is SGHTA and CDR2 is FQGNSA in the germline V gene. The length of the CDR3 is 15 residues. CDR3 residues: CASSYLPSGTGELFF. The DNA for the CDR3 is TGTGCCAGCAGCTATCTTCCTAGCGGGACTGGGGAGCTGTTTTTT.

There are many counts of this clonotype. The DNA for the CDR3 is TGCGCCAGCAGCCCTCAGCGGGGCAGGGGGCAGTTGAATGAGCAGTTCTTC. Encoded protein: CASSPQRGRGQLNEQFF. The J gene is TRBJ2-1, the V gene TRBV4-1, with D perhaps TRBD1 (8 bases). Germline CDR1 reads MGHRA; CDR2 reads YSYEKL. This CDR3 is 17 amino acids long. Trimming left V 4 bases short and J 7 bases short, with 23 bases between.

The rearrangement uses TRBV20-1 and TRBJ1-1; D remains unclear. V was cut by 7 bases and J by 1 base, with 10 bases left in between. This CDR3 has 12 amino acids. CDR1 is DFQATT, CDR2 SNEGSKA, per germline (reference sequence). The CDR3 DNA follows: TGCAGTGGAGCAGGCGGGAACACTGAAGCTTTCTTT. It codes for CSGAGGNTEAFF.

This chain connects TRBV7-3 to TRBJ2-7; possible D gene TRBD1, 6 bases. V was trimmed by 0 bases and J by 2 bases, leaving 29 bases between them. The CDR3 contains 21 residues. Germline lookup yields CDR1 SGHTA and CDR2 FQGTGA. DNA of the CDR3: TGTGCCAGCAGCTTAACCCCCCCTCGGCCATATAGACAGGAACCTACCTACGAGCAGTACTTC. Its protein is CASSLTPPRPYRQEPTYEQYF. The full variable domain, completed using reference TRBV7-3 and TRBJ2-7, is GAGVSQTPSNKVTEKGKYVELRCDPISGHTALYWYRQSLGQGPEFLIYFQGTGAADDSGLPNDRFFAVRPEGSVSTLKIQRTERGDSAVYLCASSLTPPRPYRQEPTYEQYFGPGTRLTVT.

The chain links TRBV19 to TRBJ2-1, with 10 positions matching TRBD2. V shed 2 bases, J shed 9 bases, and the junction held 4 bases outside the gene matches. The CDR3 runs to 14 residues. Germline assignment: CDR1 LNHDA and CDR2 SQIVND (reference sequence). CDR3 DNA sequence: TGTGCCAGTAGTATACTAGCGGGAGAAGGTGAGCAGTTCTTC. Translation: CASSILAGEGEQFF.

The chain carries TRBV3-1 and TRBJ1-1; 8 bases are shared with TRBD1. The J segment lost 5 bases and the V segment lost 4 bases, leaving 9 bases of the junction unmatched. CDR3 length equals 15 residues. Germline values: CDR1 LGHDT, CDR2 YNNKEL (reference sequence). The CDR3 DNA reads TGTGCCAGCAGCCCACTGAACAGGGGGAGGACTGAAGCTTTCTTT. It yields the protein CASSPLNRGRTEAFF.

This CDR3 reads CASSWGTATGELFF. The CDR3 nucleotides read TGCGCCAGCAGCTGGGGGACCGCAACCGGGGAGCTGTTTTTT. The chain recombines TRBV5-1 with TRBJ2-2; D is possibly TRBD1 or TRBD2 (5 bases each). Germline V gene lookup returns CDR1 SGHRS and CDR2 YFSETQ. V dropped 3 bases and J dropped 5 bases, with 11 bases sitting between them. The CDR3 length is 14 residues.

In its sample, this clonotype was seen once. J is TRBJ2-2 and V is TRBV28; TRBD2 matches 7 bases. The germline gives CDR1 MDHEN, CDR2 SYDVKM. With V trimmed by 6 bases and J by 0 bases, 4 bases remained unmatched. The CDR3 runs to 15 residues. CDR3: CASRPGGTNTGELFF. The CDR3 nucleotides are TGTGCCAGCAGGCCCGGGGGGACGAACACCGGGGAGCTGTTTTTT. Full variable domain (outside the CDR3, taken from reference TRBV28 and TRBJ2-2): DVKVTQSSRYLVKRTGEKVFLECVQDMDHENMFWYRQDPGLGLRLIYFSYDVKMKEKGDIPEGYSVSREKKERFSLILESASTNQTSMYLCASRPGGTNTGELFFGEGSRLTVL.

The V call is TRBV7-9, the J call TRBJ1-1; D is ambiguous. The CDR3 length is 15 residues. CDR1 and CDR2 from the germline V gene are SEHNR and FQNEAQ (reference sequence). Deletions cut 1 base from V and 11 bases from J, with 20 bases between. The CDR3 is CASSLGGAGASGAFF. DNA for the CDR3: TGTGCCAGCAGCTTAGGAGGTGCAGGCGCCTCTGGGGCTTTCTTT.

The rearrangement joins TRBV20-1 to TRBJ1-1; possibly TRBD1 for D (6 bases). V lost 0 bases and J lost 3, with 17 bases in between. Germline V gives CDR1 DFQATT, CDR2 SNEGSKA (reference sequence). The CDR3 totals 16 residues. This chain's CDR3 is CSAREFPTGADTEAFF. CDR3 DNA: TGCAGTGCTAGAGAATTCCCGACAGGAGCGGACACTGAAGCTTTCTTT.

The sample holds a few counts of this clonotype. The chain uses TRBV15 and TRBJ2-7; D is possibly TRBD2 (5 bases). CDR3 length: 16 residues. Trimming shortened V by 0 bases and J by 1 base, and 13 bases separated the two germline ends. The germline gives CDR1 LNHNV, CDR2 YYDKDF (reference sequence). CDR3 sequence: CATSREYATTSYEQYF. In DNA form, the CDR3 reads TGTGCCACCAGCAGAGAATATGCGACTACGTCCTACGAGCAGTACTTC.

This clonotype was detected a few times. The chain joins TRBV10-3 to TRBJ2-2, with TRBD1 matching 8 bases. The CDR3 is 14 residues long. Trimming cost V 10 bases and J 0 bases; bases outside gene matches: 4. CDR1 is ENHRY, CDR2 SYGVKD, per germline. The DNA of the CDR3 is TGTGCCACCGGGACAGGCGCGAACACCGGGGAGCTGTTTTTT. This encodes CATGTGANTGELFF.

This clonotype occurred a few times. The DNA of the CDR3 is TGTGCCAGCTCACCACCCGGACGGAGCCAAGAGACCCAGTACTTC. Its translation: CASSPPGRSQETQYF. The chain employs TRBV18 and TRBJ2-5; no clear D gene. The CDR3 spans 15 residues. Germline CDR1 KGHSH, CDR2 LQKENI. The germline V and J ends were trimmed by 0 bases and 1 base, with 9 bases remaining between them.

This chain joins TRBV27 and TRBJ1-6; D remains ambiguous. The V gene's germline CDR1 is MNHEY and CDR2 SMNVEV (reference sequence). Trimming took 5 bases from V and 3 from J, leaving 8 bases between them. CDR3 length equals 14 residues. The CDR3 loop reads CASSPSGYNSPLHF. As DNA, the CDR3 is TGTGCCAGCAGTCCCAGTGGCTATAATTCACCCCTCCACTTT.

V and J are TRBV29-1 and TRBJ2-3; D not certain. Germline CDR1 is SQVTM and CDR2 is ANQGSEA. Trimming shortened V by 1 base and J by 0 bases, and 17 bases separated the two germline ends. This CDR3 contains 17 residues. CDR3 DNA: TGCAGCGTTGAAGGGGTGGTCGAGAAGATTAGCACAGATACGCAGTATTTT. This encodes CSVEGVVEKISTDTQYF.

In this sample, this clonotype turned up a few times. V is TRBV3-1 and J is TRBJ2-5, with 9 nucleotides matching TRBD2. Germline CDR1 and CDR2: LGHDT and YNNKEL (reference sequence). Trimming at V came to 5 bases and at J to 3 bases, leaving 10 bases not matched to a gene. The CDR3 is 16 amino acids. Written as DNA, the CDR3 is TGTGCCAGCAGCAACTATCGGGGGACTAGCAAAGAGACCCAGTACTTC. Protein: CASSNYRGTSKETQYF.

This clonotype has just a few counts. The gene calls are TRBV5-1 and TRBJ1-1, with D possibly matching TRBD1 (5 bases). CDR3 size: 14 residues. Trimming stripped 3 bases from V and 7 bases from J, with 16 bases between. Germline V lookup: CDR1 SGHRS, CDR2 YFSETQ. Written as DNA, the CDR3 is TGCGCCAGCAGCTCCTCGGGGGGGTTCGGTGAAGCTTTCTTT. This encodes CASSSSGGFGEAFF.

This clonotype was counted between two and nine times. This chain's CDR3 is CASSPEGTANTEAFF. The DNA for the CDR3 is TGTGCCAGCAGTCCAGAGGGGACAGCTAACACTGAAGCTTTCTTT. The chain combines TRBV12-3 or TRBV12-4 with TRBJ1-1, with TRBD1 matching over 7 bases. J gave up 2 bases and V 5 bases, and 8 bases lay outside the gene matches. The CDR3 is 15 residues long.

The table lists this clonotype with a few counts. The chain employs TRBV5-1 and TRBJ2-5; 11 bases are a match to TRBD2. Germline V gene lookup returns CDR1 SGHRS and CDR2 YFSETQ. This CDR3 is built from 13 residues. The V segment lost 5 bases and the J segment 8 bases; nucleotides outside the gene matches: 5. The CDR3 loop is CASSYSGGATQYF. The CDR3 region has the DNA TGCGCCAGCAGTTATAGCGGGGGGGCAACCCAGTACTTC.

The chain couples TRBV7-9 to TRBJ1-1, with 9 bases fitting TRBD1. This CDR3 is 13 amino acids long. Germline lookup yields CDR1 SEHNR and CDR2 FQNEAQ (reference sequence). J gave up 7 bases and V 7 bases, and 7 bases lay outside the gene matches. The CDR3 reads CASTKGQGDEAFF. DNA for the CDR3: TGTGCCAGCACCAAGGGACAGGGAGATGAAGCTTTCTTT.

This clonotype showed up many times. This chain uses TRBV15 with TRBJ1-2, with TRBD1 matching 7 bases. V dropped 4 bases and J dropped 4; count of bases not matched to a gene: 9. There are 15 residues in the CDR3. Germline-derived CDR1 and CDR2 are LNHNV and YYDKDF (reference sequence). The DNA for the CDR3 is TGTGCCACCAGCACACCGGGACAGTCTTTCTATGGCTACACCTTC. Amino acids: CATSTPGQSFYGYTF. The variable domain in full, completed from reference TRBV15 and TRBJ1-2, reads DAMVIQNPRYQVTQFGKPVTLSCSQTLNHNVMYWYQQKSSQAPKLLFHYYDKDFNNEADTPDNFQSRRPNTSFCFLDIRSPGLGDTAMYLCATSTPGQSFYGYTFGSGTRLTVV.

This clonotype showed up just a few times. The gene calls are TRBV7-2 and TRBJ2-7, with a weak D call TRBD2 (6 bases). Looked up from germline, CDR1 is SGHTA and CDR2 is FQGNSA. The V end lost 5 bases, the J end lost 7 bases, and 18 bases lay between the germline ends. The CDR3 is 14 amino acids. CDR3 nucleotides: TGTGCCAGCAGCCGACAAGTGGAGGGGCGGGAGCAGTACTTC. This gives the protein CASSRQVEGREQYF.

This clonotype was seen only a few times. Here the CDR3 reads CASSLARTGDYEQYF. As DNA, the CDR3 is TGCGCCAGCAGCTTGGCCCGGACAGGGGACTACGAGCAGTACTTC. The chain joins TRBV5-1 to TRBJ2-7, with 9 nucleotides matching TRBD1. Germline V gene data show CDR1 as SGHRS and CDR2 as YFSETQ. The trim removed 0 bases at V and 3 bases at J, leaving 4 bases unmatched. This CDR3 contains 15 residues.

This clonotype was observed many times. The chain employs TRBV12-3 or TRBV12-4 and TRBJ2-7, with 8 bases lining up with TRBD1. The length of the CDR3 is 16 residues. J gave up 5 bases and V 0 bases, and 9 bases lay outside the gene matches. This CDR3 is CASSLAGRGRGNEQYF. In DNA, the CDR3 is TGTGCCAGCAGTTTAGCGGGCAGGGGGCGCGGGAACGAGCAGTACTTC.

The rearrangement links TRBV7-9 to TRBJ2-1; TRBD2 matches at 8 bases. With 5 bases clipped from V and 7 bases from J, the junction kept 7 bases outside the gene matches. CDR1 is SEHNR, CDR2 FQNEAQ, per germline (reference sequence). This CDR3 region has 14 residues. Written as DNA, the CDR3 is TGTGCCAGCAGCCGTCCGGGGGGGGCGAATGAGCAGTTCTTC. Translation: CASSRPGGANEQFF.